This T cell receptor beta chain was captured by sequencing in a study of blood T cell repertoires in COVID-19. Study as a whole: The United States, Italy and Spain supplied acute and convalescent COVID-19 samples. PBMCs, B-cell-depleted T cells, or T cells were the source of the cDNA or gDNA that made up the material.

This CDR3 contains 16 residues. Looked up from germline, CDR1 is SQVTM and CDR2 is ANQGSEA. V shed 8 bases and J 6 bases; nucleotides not matched to a gene: 17. Per the original methods: Estimates of nucleated cell counts were drawn from the amplification of reference gene primers. Measured with immunoSEQ multiplex PCR; TCRdb has only the in-frame clones, and not every one. Clonal size and the V and J genes are those of that table, whereas D and trimming came from the DNA. The sample yields more than 140,000 clones, approximately 83% seen once. The sequencing input was peripheral blood. The TCR comes from a human donor in a cohort sampled during active COVID-19. The chain uses TRBV29-1 and TRBJ2-1; 9 bases map to TRBD1. CDR3 loop: CSPPCEGDRVGNEQFF. For the CDR3, the DNA is TGCAGCCCCCCGTGCGAAGGGGACAGGGTTGGCAATGAGCAGTTCTTC.